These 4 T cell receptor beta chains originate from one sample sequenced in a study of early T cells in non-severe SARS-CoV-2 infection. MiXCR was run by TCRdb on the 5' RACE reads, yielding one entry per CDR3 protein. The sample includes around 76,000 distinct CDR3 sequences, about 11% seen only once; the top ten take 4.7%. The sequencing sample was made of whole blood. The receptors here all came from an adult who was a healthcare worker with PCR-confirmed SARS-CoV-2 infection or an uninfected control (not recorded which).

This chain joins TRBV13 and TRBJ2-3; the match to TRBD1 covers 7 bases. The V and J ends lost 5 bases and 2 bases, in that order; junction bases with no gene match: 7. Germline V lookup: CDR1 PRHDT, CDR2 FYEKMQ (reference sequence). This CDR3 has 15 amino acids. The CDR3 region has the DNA TGTGCCAGCAGCCCTTGGGACAGAAACACAGATACGCAGTATTTT. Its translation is CASSPWDRNTDTQYF.

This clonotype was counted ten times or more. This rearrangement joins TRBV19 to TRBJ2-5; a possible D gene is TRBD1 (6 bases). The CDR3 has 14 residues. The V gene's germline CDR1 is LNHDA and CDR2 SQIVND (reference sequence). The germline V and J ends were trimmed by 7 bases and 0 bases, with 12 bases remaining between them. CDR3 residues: CASTPKGDQETQYF. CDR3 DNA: TGTGCCAGTACCCCCAAGGGGGACCAAGAGACCCAGTACTTC.

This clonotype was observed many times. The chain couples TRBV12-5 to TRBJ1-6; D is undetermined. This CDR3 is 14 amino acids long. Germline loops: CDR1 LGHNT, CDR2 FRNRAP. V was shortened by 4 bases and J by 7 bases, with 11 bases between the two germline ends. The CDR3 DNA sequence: TGTGCTAGTGGTTCCAATTTACCGAATTCACCCCTCCACTTT. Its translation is CASGSNLPNSPLHF.

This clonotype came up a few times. The CDR3 DNA follows: TGTGCCAGCTCACCCGACCAATACTATGGCTACACCTTC. Amino acid sequence: CASSPDQYYGYTF. The chain combines TRBV18 with TRBJ1-2; D uncertain. Germline CDR1 reads KGHSH; CDR2 reads LQKENI. This CDR3 region has 13 residues. V was trimmed by 3 bases and J by 3 bases, leaving 8 bases between them.